The 4 T cell receptor beta chains in this list originate from one sample, sequenced in a study of human T cells and chemical hapten exposure. This sample's time point: patch test 3, about 24 weeks after DPC sensitization. Stated treatment: therapeutic diphenylcyclopropenone sensitization with weekly scalp DPC. From the RACE reads, TCRdb called clonotypes with MiXCR, one entry per CDR3 protein. This table has about 76,000 distinct CDR3 sequences, 10% to 15% appearing once. Material: whole blood, obtained in connection with sensitization to the hapten diphenylcyclopropenone (DPC). The receptor source for this set is a woman aged 45 to 65 with alopecia areata. Some clones in this sample may be carry-over from other donors' samples.

This clonotype was counted many times. The CDR3 DNA reads TGTGCCAGCAGCTTAAGCGGGAGCAGGGACAATGAGCAGTTCTTC. This codes for CASSLSGSRDNEQFF. The chain employs TRBV11-3 and TRBJ2-1, with 8 bases that match TRBD2. The CDR3 is made up of 15 amino acids. Germline CDR1 reads SGHNT; CDR2 reads YENEEA. The V and J ends lost 2 bases and 5 bases, in that order; junction bases with no gene match: 5.

This clonotype was recorded at least ten times. The CDR3 sequence: CATSRATGGADTQYF. In DNA form, the CDR3 reads TGTGCCACCAGCAGAGCTACAGGAGGGGCAGATACGCAGTATTTT. V and J are TRBV15 and TRBJ2-3; weak D call: TRBD2 (6 bases). This CDR3 has 15 residues. In germline, CDR1 is LNHNV, CDR2 YYDKDF (reference sequence). V gave up 1 base and J gave up 4 bases, with 12 bases separating them.

This clonotype was counted ten times or more. The V and J genes are TRBV10-3 and TRBJ2-7; 12 bases agree with TRBD1. The CDR3 runs to 17 residues. From germline, CDR1 is ENHRY and CDR2 SYGVKD. After removal of 6 bases from V and 5 bases from J, the junction contained 14 bases not matched to a gene. The CDR3 sequence is CAISWTSGTGGRNEQYF. The CDR3 DNA is TGTGCCATCAGCTGGACCAGCGGGACAGGGGGCCGGAACGAGCAGTACTTC.

This clonotype turned up a few times. The V and J genes are TRBV27 and TRBJ1-1, with unresolved D. The CDR3 consists of 12 residues. The V end was cut by 1 base, the J end by 8 bases, with 8 bases between. The V gene's germline CDR1 is MNHEY and CDR2 SMNVEV (reference sequence). The CDR3, as DNA: TGTGCCAGCAGTTTATTCGGACGAGAAGCTTTCTTT. Protein product: CASSLFGREAFF.